A single sample is the source of the 23 T cell receptor beta chains below, sequenced in a study of identical twins. TCRdb reprocessed the 5' RACE reads via MiXCR and lists one record per CDR3 protein. The sample consists of some 630,000 distinct CDR3 sequences, less than 9% of them appearing once. In addition, the sample was reused for a study of yellow fever vaccine responses in identical twins.

Sequences were obtained from PBMCs. The receptor source for this set is a woman aged 18-30 years in good health.

The chain links TRBV7-2 to TRBJ2-3, with unresolved D. This CDR3 has 13 amino acids. V lost 7 bases and J lost 0, with 8 bases in between. Germline CDR1 and CDR2: SGHTA and FQGNSA. Here the CDR3 reads CASTTVSTDTQYF. The CDR3 region has the DNA TGTGCCAGCACCACAGTGAGCACAGATACGCAGTATTTT. The full variable domain, its missing parts supplied by reference TRBV7-2 and TRBJ2-3, is GAGVSQSPSNKVTEKGKDVELRCDPISGHTALYWYRQSLGQGLEFLIYFQGNSAPDKSGLPSDRFSAERTGGSVSTLTIQRTQQEDSAVYLCASTTVSTDTQYFGPGTRLTVL.

Many counts were recorded for this clonotype. The gene calls are TRBV12-3 or TRBV12-4 and TRBJ1-3; unclear D gene. The germline V and J ends were trimmed by 8 bases and 0 bases, with 5 bases remaining between them. This CDR3 is 12 amino acids long. CDR3 amino acids: CASCYSGNTIYF. The CDR3, as DNA: TGTGCCAGCTGCTACTCTGGAAACACCATATATTTT.

This clonotype occurred many times. The chain combines TRBV20-1 with TRBJ1-5; 7 positions match TRBD1. V gave up 5 bases and J gave up 0 bases; unmatched junction bases: 4. The CDR3 has 14 amino acids. Germline assignment: CDR1 DFQATT and CDR2 SNEGSKA (reference sequence). The CDR3 sequence: CSALQGGSNQPQHF. In DNA, the CDR3 is TGCAGTGCTCTTCAGGGGGGTAGCAATCAGCCCCAGCATTTT.

This clonotype was recorded many times. This chain joins TRBV5-1 and TRBJ1-1, with D perhaps TRBD1 (5 bases). CDR1 and CDR2 (germline): SGHRS, YFSETQ. CDR3 length: 14 amino acids. Between the trimmed V and J ends, which lost 1 base and 1 base, there was a span of 8 bases. This CDR3 is CASSLPGPNTEAFF. The DNA for the CDR3 is TGCGCCAGCAGCTTGCCAGGGCCGAACACTGAAGCTTTCTTT.

This clonotype was recorded a few times. J is TRBJ2-1 and V is TRBV28; TRBD1 matches 7 bases. Germline V gene lookup returns CDR1 MDHEN and CDR2 SYDVKM. CDR3 size: 16 residues. The V and J ends lost 8 bases and 9 bases, in that order; junction bases with no gene match: 19. The CDR3 sequence is CASEESEDRYRGEQFF. Here the CDR3 DNA reads TGTGCCAGCGAGGAGTCGGAAGACCGCTACAGGGGTGAGCAGTTCTTC.

V is TRBV2 and J is TRBJ2-3, with a tentative D call TRBD1 (5 bases). CDR3 length: 12 residues. Germline CDR1 SNHLY, CDR2 FYNNEI. The V gene lost 7 bases and the J gene lost 6 bases, with 11 bases spanning the gap. CDR3 sequence reads: CASKTEWDTQYF. As DNA, the CDR3 is TGTGCCAGCAAGACAGAGTGGGATACGCAGTATTTT.

This clonotype showed up just a few times. The chain combines TRBV20-1 with TRBJ2-5, with 8 nucleotides matching TRBD2. Germline V gene sequence: CDR1 DFQATT, CDR2 SNEGSKA (reference sequence). The V and J ends lost 0 bases and 1 base, in that order; junction bases with no gene match: 4. CDR3 length equals 15 residues. CDR3 sequence (DNA): TGCAGTGCTAGAGATCCCAGCGGGAGCCAAGAGACCCAGTACTTC. This encodes CSARDPSGSQETQYF.

This clonotype has at least ten counts. The chain carries TRBV9 and TRBJ1-2; TRBD1 might be the D (6 bases). The germline V and J ends were trimmed by 0 bases and 7 bases, with 16 bases remaining between them. The CDR3 sequence is 15 residues long. Looked up from germline, CDR1 is SGDLS and CDR2 is YYNGEE. As DNA, the CDR3 is TGTGCCAGCAGCGTAGATCCGACCTCACAGGGTGGCTACACCTTC. Translating it yields CASSVDPTSQGGYTF.

This clonotype showed up just a few times. The chain has TRBV12-3 or TRBV12-4 and TRBJ2-1, with D possibly matching TRBD2 (5 bases). The CDR3 extends over 15 amino acids. Trimming took 6 bases from V and 4 from J, leaving 16 bases between them. As DNA, the CDR3 is TGTGCCAGCAGCACTAGGGCTCTCCGGTACAATGAGCAGTTCTTC. Its protein is CASSTRALRYNEQFF.

This clonotype was detected a few times. This chain connects TRBV5-1 to TRBJ2-6; TRBD1 aligns across 7 bases. Trimming removed 0 bases from V and 1 base from J; junction bases left unmatched: 4. The CDR3 consists of 17 residues. CDR1 and CDR2 (germline): SGHRS, YFSETQ. The DNA for the CDR3 is TGCGCCAGCAGCTTGGAGGGGGCGTTTTCTGGGGCCAACGTCCTGACTTTC. It is translated as CASSLEGAFSGANVLTF.

This clonotype was recorded many times. The V gene is TRBV10-3, the J gene TRBJ2-1, with 7 positions matching TRBD2. The CDR3 length is 15 residues. Germline lookup yields CDR1 ENHRY and CDR2 SYGVKD. V shed 5 bases, J shed 1 base, and the junction held 5 bases outside the gene matches. The CDR3 loop is CAISRDYQSYNEQFF. The DNA of the CDR3 is TGTGCCATCAGTCGGGACTACCAGTCCTACAATGAGCAGTTCTTC.

The chain employs TRBV7-9 and TRBJ2-3, with D tentatively TRBD1 (5 bases). This CDR3 is 16 amino acids long. Trimming stripped 1 base from V and 2 bases from J, with 13 bases between. Germline assignment: CDR1 SEHNR and CDR2 FQNEAQ (reference sequence). CDR3 sequence (DNA): TGTGCCAGCAGCTTAGTCAGGGTATTCGACACAGATACGCAGTATTTT. Translated: CASSLVRVFDTDTQYF.

The chain is built from TRBV6-1 and TRBJ1-5; tentative D call: TRBD1 (6 bases). This CDR3 comprises 14 residues. Trimming removed 6 bases at V and 7 bases at J, with 16 bases between. The germline gives CDR1 MNHNS, CDR2 SASEGT. The CDR3 coding sequence is TGTGCCAGCAGAAGGATAGGGGGGGTGCAGCCCCAGCATTTT. It is translated as CASRRIGGVQPQHF.

The table lists this clonotype with many counts. V and J are TRBV5-1 and TRBJ1-5; the D is unclear. Trimming left V 0 bases short and J 6 bases short, with 13 bases between. The CDR3 extends over 15 amino acids. Per the germline V gene, CDR1 is SGHRS and CDR2 is YFSETQ. CDR3 protein: CASSLEVGWGQPQHF. The CDR3 nucleotides are TGCGCCAGCAGCTTGGAGGTGGGCTGGGGTCAGCCCCAGCATTTT.

V gene TRBV5-1 combines with J gene TRBJ2-3; 7 nucleotides match TRBD1. V lost 0 bases, J lost 6 bases, and 13 bases stayed unmatched. Germline loops: CDR1 SGHRS, CDR2 YFSETQ. This CDR3 has 17 residues. The CDR3 coding sequence is TGCGCCAGCAGCTTGGATCAGACAGGGCTTACAAGGGATACGCAGTATTTT. It translates to CASSLDQTGLTRDTQYF.

This chain links TRBV12-3 or TRBV12-4 with TRBJ2-7; TRBD1 matches at 9 bases. The J segment lost 0 bases and the V segment lost 2 bases, leaving 5 bases of the junction unmatched. This CDR3 has 16 residues. CDR3 DNA sequence: TGTGCCAGCAGTTTATATAGGGACAGGGTCTCCTACGAGCAGTACTTC. Protein sequence: CASSLYRDRVSYEQYF.

The CDR3 here is CATSEVGNQETQYF. The CDR3 coding sequence is TGTGCCACCAGTGAGGTAGGCAACCAAGAGACCCAGTACTTC. V gene TRBV24-1 combines with J gene TRBJ2-5; no definite D call. The germline V and J ends were trimmed by 4 bases and 0 bases, with 8 bases remaining between them. The CDR3 totals 14 residues. Germline CDR1 reads KGHDR; CDR2 reads SFDVKD.

The J gene is TRBJ1-1, the V gene TRBV25-1; possibly TRBD1 for D (6 bases). The ends were cut back, 5 bases at V and 3 bases at J, with 10 bases in the middle. Germline V lookup: CDR1 MGHDK, CDR2 SYGVNS. The CDR3 length is 13 residues. CDR3 amino acids: CASSKRGDTEAFF. DNA for the CDR3: TGTGCCAGCAGTAAAAGGGGGGACACTGAAGCTTTCTTT.

In its sample, this clonotype was seen many times. The chain couples TRBV12-3 or TRBV12-4 to TRBJ2-7, with TRBD1 as a possible D gene (6 bases). With 9 bases removed from V and 3 bases from J, the gap between germline ends came to 21 bases. There are 15 residues in the CDR3. CDR3 bases: TGTGCCAGATTAGCTCTGGGGGACAAACTCTACGAGCAGTACGTC. It translates to CARLALGDKLYEQYV.

This chain uses TRBV20-1 with TRBJ2-1; D gene ambiguous. The germline V and J ends were trimmed by 6 bases and 6 bases, with 15 bases remaining between them. The germline V gene has CDR1 DFQATT and CDR2 SNEGSKA (reference sequence). There are 13 residues in the CDR3. This CDR3 reads CSATMAVVNEQFF. CDR3 DNA: TGCAGTGCCACAATGGCAGTAGTCAATGAGCAGTTCTTC.

This clonotype has a handful of counts. V and J are TRBV9 and TRBJ2-7, with 7 bases identical to TRBD1. This CDR3 contains 14 residues. The germline V gene encodes CDR1 SGDLS and CDR2 YYNGEE. The V segment lost 0 bases and the J segment 3 bases; nucleotides outside the gene matches: 3. CDR3 loop: CASSVGDRDYEQYF. In DNA form, the CDR3 reads TGTGCCAGCAGCGTAGGGGACAGAGACTACGAGCAGTACTTC.

CDR3 amino acids: CSARSQGQGYEQYF. As DNA, the CDR3 is TGCAGTGCTAGATCGCAGGGACAGGGGTACGAGCAGTACTTC. The J gene is TRBJ2-7, the V gene TRBV20-1, with 10 bases aligning to TRBD1. Trimming at V came to 2 bases and at J to 4 bases, leaving 5 bases not matched to a gene. CDR1 and CDR2 (germline): DFQATT, SNEGSKA (reference sequence). This CDR3 has 14 residues.

This clonotype came up a few times. The chain is built from TRBV20-1 and TRBJ2-1; 9 positions match TRBD2. The CDR3 is made up of 20 amino acids. From germline, CDR1 is DFQATT and CDR2 SNEGSKA (reference sequence). Trimming took 2 bases from V and 6 from J; bases not matched to a gene: 23. The CDR3 DNA is TGCAGTGCTAGAAGCTCCCCCTGGGCGGGAGGGCCCTATGGGCCCAATGAGCAGTTCTTC. As protein: CSARSSPWAGGPYGPNEQFF.